This T cell receptor (beta chain) was found in a study of cytomegalovirus exposure and HLA in healthy donors. Overall study results and limits: Later on, analysis showed that most CMV-associated TCR beta chains appeared to be HLA-restricted. For most TCR beta V segments, an earlier analysis put the productive rate at about 90% or about 30% of the time. Association of a missense DCLRE1C variant with TCR beta V- and J-gene trimming was reported in a later analysis.

Comment on this clone: Its antigen is still unknown.

This PCR relied on a set of 60 Vbeta primers and 13 Jbeta primers. Sequenced by immunoSEQ multiplex PCR; TCRdb stores in-frame clones only, minus some. Here the sample spans around 100,000 clones, around 64% being singletons. Trimming took 5 bases from V and 0 from J, leaving 13 bases between them. The CDR3 is made up of 15 amino acids. The germline gives CDR1 SEHNR, CDR2 FQNEAQ (reference sequence). The sample consisted of PBMCs. This TCR was sampled from a woman aged 30 to 39 in good health and CMV-seronegative. V gene TRBV7-9 combines with J gene TRBJ1-1; D is possibly TRBD1 (6 bases). The chain's CDR3 is CASSTGGQLNTEAFF. CDR3 nucleotide sequence: TGTGCCAGCAGCACTGGAGGACAGTTGAACACTGAAGCTTTCTTT.